This T cell receptor (beta chain) was identified in a study of shared clonotypes between healthy human individuals. For the study at large: Contributing individuals were two females and a few males aged 18 to 49.

The CDR3 is 14 amino acids. Trimming left V 3 bases short and J 2 bases short, with 9 bases between. The V gene's germline CDR1 is SGHVS and CDR2 FNYEAQ. It was CD45RO-negative cells, positively selected for CCR7, that made up naive CD8 cells, with terminally differentiated effector memory CD45RA+ cells excluded. Study findings and constraints: Against clonotypes common to all four donors, non-shared ones had lower generation probabilities.

Genomic DNA belonging to each subset was distributed in equal measure over several immunoSEQ plates. Source study methods: For the immunoSEQ data, sequences were junction-only without quality scores, so filtering differed. Clones were sequenced by immunoSEQ multiplex PCR, and TCRdb holds only the in-frame ones, with some missing. V and J calls and clone size are given by that table; D and trimming were obtained from the DNA. The table shows about 580,000 clones, with roughly 98% occurring only once. Notes on this clone: Its antigen is currently unknown.

V is TRBV7-6 and J is TRBJ2-3, with unresolved D. Sequenced: naive CD8+ T cells sorted from blood. This receptor was obtained from a man aged 25-40 years in good health. The CDR3 sequence is CASSFGGPTDTQYF. As DNA, the CDR3 is TGTGCCAGCAGCTTCGGCGGCCCCACAGATACGCAGTATTTT.